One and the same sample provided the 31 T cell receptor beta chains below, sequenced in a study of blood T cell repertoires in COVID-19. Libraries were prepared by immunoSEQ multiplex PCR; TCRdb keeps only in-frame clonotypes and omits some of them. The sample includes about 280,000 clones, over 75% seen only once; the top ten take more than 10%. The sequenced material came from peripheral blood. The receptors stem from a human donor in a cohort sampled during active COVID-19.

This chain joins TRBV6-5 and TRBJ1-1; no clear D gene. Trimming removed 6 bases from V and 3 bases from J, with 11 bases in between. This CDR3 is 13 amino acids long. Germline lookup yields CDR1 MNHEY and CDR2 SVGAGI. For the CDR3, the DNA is TGTGCCAGCAGCGCTGAACAGTACACTGAAGCTTTCTTT. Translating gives CASSAEQYTEAFF.

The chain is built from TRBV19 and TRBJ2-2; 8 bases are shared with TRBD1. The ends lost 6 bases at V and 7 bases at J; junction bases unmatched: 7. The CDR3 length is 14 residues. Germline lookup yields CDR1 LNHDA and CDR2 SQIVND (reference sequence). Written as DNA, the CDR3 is TGTGCCAGTAGGCAGACAGGGGTGGTCGGGGAGCTGTTTTTT. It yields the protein CASRQTGVVGELFF. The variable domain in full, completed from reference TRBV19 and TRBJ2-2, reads DGGITQSPKYLFRKEGQNVTLSCEQNLNHDAMYWYRQDPGQGLRLIYYSQIVNDFQKGDIAEGYSVSREKKESFPLTVTSAQKNPTAFYLCASRQTGVVGELFFGEGSRLTVL.

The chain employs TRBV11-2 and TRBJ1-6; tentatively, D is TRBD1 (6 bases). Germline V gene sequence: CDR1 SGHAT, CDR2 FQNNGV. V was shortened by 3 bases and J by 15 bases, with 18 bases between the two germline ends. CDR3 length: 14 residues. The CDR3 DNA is TGTGCCAGCAGCTTTATGGGGGCGGACAGAATCCTCCACTTT. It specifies CASSFMGADRILHF.

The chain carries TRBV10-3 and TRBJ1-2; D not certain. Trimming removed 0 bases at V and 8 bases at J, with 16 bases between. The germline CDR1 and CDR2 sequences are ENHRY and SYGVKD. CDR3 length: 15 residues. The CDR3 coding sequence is TGTGCCATCAGTGAGTCGACCAGTATGGGGAGCGGCTACACCTTC. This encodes CAISESTSMGSGYTF.

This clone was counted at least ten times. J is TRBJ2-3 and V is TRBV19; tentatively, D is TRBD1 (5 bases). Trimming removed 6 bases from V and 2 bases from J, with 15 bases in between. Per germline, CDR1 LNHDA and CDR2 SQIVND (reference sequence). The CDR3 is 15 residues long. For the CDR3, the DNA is TGTGCCAGTAGCTTGGACACCCGTTCCACAGATACGCAGTATTTT. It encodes CASSLDTRSTDTQYF.

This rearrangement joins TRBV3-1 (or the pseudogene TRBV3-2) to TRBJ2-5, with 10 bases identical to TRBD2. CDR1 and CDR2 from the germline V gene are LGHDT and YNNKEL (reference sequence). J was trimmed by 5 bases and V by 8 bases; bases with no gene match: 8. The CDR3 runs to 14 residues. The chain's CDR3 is CASAASGRLETQYF. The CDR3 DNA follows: TGTGCCAGCGCCGCTAGCGGGAGATTGGAGACCCAGTACTTC.

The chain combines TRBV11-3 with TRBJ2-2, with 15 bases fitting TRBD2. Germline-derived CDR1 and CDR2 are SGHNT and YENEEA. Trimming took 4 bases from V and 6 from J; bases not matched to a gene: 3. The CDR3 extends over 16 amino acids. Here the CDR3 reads CASSSGLAGGAGELFF. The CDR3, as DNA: TGTGCCAGCAGCTCAGGACTAGCGGGAGGGGCCGGGGAGCTGTTTTTT.

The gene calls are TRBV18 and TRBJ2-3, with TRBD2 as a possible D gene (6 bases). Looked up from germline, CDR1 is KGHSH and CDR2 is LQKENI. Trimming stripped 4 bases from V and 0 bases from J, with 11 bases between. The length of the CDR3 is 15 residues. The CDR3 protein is CASSRRDGSTDTQYF. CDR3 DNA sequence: TGTGCCAGCTCACGGCGGGACGGAAGCACAGATACGCAGTATTTT.

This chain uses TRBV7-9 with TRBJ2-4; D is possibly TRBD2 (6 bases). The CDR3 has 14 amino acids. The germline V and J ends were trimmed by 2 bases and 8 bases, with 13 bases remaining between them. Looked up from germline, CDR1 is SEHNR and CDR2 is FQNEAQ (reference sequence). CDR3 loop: CASSLIGREDIQYF. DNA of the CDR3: TGTGCCAGCAGCTTAATTGGTAGGGAGGACATTCAGTACTTC.

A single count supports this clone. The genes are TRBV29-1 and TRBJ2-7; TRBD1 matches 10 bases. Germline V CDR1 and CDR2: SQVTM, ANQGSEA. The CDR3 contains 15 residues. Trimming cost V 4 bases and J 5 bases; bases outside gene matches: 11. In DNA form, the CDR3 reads TGCAGCGTTGCCCTAGGGGGACAGGGGCTGGACGAGCAGTACTTC. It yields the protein CSVALGGQGLDEQYF.

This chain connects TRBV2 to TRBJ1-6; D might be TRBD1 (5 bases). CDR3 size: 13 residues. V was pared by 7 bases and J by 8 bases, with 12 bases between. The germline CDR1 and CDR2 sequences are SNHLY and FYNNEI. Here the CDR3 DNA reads TGTGCCAGCAAAGGGGTCCCATATTCACCCCTCCACTTT. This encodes CASKGVPYSPLHF.

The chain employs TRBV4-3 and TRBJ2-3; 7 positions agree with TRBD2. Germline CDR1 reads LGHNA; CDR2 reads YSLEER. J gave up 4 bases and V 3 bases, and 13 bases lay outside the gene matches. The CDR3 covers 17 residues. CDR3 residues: CASSHLFGEGRSDTQYF. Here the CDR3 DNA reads TGCGCCAGCAGCCATCTTTTTGGGGAGGGGAGATCAGATACGCAGTATTTT.

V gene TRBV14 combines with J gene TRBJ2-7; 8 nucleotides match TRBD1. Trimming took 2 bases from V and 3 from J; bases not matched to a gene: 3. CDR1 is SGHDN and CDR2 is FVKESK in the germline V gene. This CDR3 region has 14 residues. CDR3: CASSQWDRSYEQYF. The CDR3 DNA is TGTGCCAGCAGCCAATGGGACAGGAGCTACGAGCAGTACTTC.

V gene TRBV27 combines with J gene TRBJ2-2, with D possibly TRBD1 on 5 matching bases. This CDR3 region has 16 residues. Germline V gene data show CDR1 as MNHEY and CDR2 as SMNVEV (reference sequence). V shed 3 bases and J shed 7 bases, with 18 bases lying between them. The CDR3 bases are TGTGCCAGCAGTTTTGCGGATTCCAGGGTGCTCGGGGAGCTGTTTTTT. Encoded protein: CASSFADSRVLGELFF.

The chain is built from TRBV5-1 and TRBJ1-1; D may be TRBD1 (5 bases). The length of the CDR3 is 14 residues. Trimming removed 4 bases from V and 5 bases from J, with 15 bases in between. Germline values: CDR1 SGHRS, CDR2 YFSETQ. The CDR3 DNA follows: TGCGCCAGCAGCACCCACGGGACTGGGACTGAAGCTTTCTTT. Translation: CASSTHGTGTEAFF.

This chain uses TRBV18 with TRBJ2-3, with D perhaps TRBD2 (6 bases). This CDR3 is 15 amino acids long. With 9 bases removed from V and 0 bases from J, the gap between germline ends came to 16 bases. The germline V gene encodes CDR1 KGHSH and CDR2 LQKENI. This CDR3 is CASYHTRGSTDTQYF. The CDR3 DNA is TGTGCCAGTTATCACACTCGGGGGAGCACAGATACGCAGTATTTT.

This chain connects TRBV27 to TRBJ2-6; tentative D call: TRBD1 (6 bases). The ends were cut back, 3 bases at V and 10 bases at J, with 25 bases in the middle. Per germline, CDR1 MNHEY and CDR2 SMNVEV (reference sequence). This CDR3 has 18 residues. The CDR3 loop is CASSFPPIEQGMKNVLTF. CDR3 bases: TGTGCCAGCAGTTTCCCCCCAATTGAACAGGGCATGAAAAACGTCCTGACTTTC.

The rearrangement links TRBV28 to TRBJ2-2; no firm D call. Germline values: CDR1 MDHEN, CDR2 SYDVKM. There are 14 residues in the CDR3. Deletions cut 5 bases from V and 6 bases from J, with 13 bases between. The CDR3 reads CASSPSGWAGELFF. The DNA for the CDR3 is TGTGCCAGCAGTCCCTCCGGGTGGGCCGGGGAGCTGTTTTTT.

CDR3 residues: CASSLAPGTGEPQHF. Here the CDR3 DNA reads TGCGCCAGCAGCTTGGCACCCGGGACAGGGGAGCCCCAGCATTTT. This chain joins TRBV5-1 and TRBJ1-5, with TRBD1 matching 10 bases. V dropped 0 bases and J dropped 8; count of bases not matched to a gene: 5. The CDR3 runs 15 residues. The germline V gene encodes CDR1 SGHRS and CDR2 YFSETQ.

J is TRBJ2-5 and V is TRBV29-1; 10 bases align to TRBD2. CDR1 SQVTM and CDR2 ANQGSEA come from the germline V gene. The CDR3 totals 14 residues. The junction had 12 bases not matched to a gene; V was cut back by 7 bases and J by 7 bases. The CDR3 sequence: CSATGASGSGTQYF. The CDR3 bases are TGCAGCGCTACAGGGGCTAGCGGGAGTGGGACCCAGTACTTC.

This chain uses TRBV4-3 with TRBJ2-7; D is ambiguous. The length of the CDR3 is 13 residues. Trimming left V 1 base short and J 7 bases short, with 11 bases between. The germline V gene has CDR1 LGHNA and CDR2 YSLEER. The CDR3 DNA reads TGCGCCAGCAGCCAAGCACGGTACGAGGAGCAGTACTTC. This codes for CASSQARYEEQYF.

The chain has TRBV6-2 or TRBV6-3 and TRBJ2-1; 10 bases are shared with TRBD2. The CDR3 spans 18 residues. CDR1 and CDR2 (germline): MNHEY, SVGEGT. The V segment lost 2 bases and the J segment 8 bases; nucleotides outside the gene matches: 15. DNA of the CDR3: TGTGCCAGCAGTTACCGAACCCTAAAGCGGGAGGGCCGCCATGAGCAGTTCTTC. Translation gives CASSYRTLKREGRHEQFF.

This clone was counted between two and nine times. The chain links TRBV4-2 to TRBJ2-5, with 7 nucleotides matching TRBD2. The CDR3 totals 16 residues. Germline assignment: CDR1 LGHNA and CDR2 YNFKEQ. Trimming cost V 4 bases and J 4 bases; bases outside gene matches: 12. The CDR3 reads CASSLTGGRPGETQYF. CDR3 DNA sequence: TGTGCCAGCAGCCTCACGGGGGGAAGGCCCGGAGAGACCCAGTACTTC.

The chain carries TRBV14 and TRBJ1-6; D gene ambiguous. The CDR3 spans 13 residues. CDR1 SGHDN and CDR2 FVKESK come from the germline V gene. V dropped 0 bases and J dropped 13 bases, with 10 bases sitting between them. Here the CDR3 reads CASSQERVFPLHF. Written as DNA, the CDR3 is TGTGCCAGCAGCCAAGAACGGGTTTTTCCCCTCCACTTT.

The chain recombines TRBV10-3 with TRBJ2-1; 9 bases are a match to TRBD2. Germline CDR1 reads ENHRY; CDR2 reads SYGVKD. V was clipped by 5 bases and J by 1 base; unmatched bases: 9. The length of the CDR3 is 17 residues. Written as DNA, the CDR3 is TGTGCCATCAGTCGGTTAGCGGGAGTGGGTTCCTACAATGAGCAGTTCTTC. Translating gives CAISRLAGVGSYNEQFF.

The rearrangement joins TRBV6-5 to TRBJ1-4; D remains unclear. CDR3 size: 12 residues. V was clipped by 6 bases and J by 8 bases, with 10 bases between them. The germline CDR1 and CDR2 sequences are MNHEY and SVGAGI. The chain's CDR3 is CASSSQNEKLFF. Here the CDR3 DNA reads TGTGCCAGCAGCTCACAGAACGAAAAACTGTTTTTT.

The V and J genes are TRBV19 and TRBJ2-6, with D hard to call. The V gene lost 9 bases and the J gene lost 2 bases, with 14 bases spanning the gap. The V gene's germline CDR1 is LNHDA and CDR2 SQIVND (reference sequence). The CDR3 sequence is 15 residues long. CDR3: CASLEFKTGANVLTF. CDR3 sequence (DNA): TGTGCCAGCTTGGAGTTTAAAACTGGGGCCAACGTCCTGACTTTC.

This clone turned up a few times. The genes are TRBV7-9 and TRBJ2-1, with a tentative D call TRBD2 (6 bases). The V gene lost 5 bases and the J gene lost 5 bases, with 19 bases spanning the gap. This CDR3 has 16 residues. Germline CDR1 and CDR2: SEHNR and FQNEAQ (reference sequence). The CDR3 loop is CASSPPFGRLDNEQFF. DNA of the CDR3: TGTGCCAGCAGCCCGCCTTTTGGGAGGCTCGACAATGAGCAGTTCTTC.

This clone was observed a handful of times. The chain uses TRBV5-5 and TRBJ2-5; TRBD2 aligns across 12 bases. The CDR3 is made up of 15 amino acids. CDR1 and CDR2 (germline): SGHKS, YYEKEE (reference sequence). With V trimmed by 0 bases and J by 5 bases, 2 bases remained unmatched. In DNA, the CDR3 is TGTGCCAGCAGCTTGGCTAGCGGGAGGGAGGAGACCCAGTACTTC. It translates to CASSLASGREETQYF.

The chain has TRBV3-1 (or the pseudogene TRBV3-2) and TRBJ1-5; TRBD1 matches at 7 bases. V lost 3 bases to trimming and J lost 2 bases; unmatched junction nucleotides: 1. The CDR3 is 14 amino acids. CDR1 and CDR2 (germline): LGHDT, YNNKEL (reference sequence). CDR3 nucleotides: TGTGCCAGCAGCCACGGGACAGGCAATCAGCCCCAGCATTTT. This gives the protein CASSHGTGNQPQHF.

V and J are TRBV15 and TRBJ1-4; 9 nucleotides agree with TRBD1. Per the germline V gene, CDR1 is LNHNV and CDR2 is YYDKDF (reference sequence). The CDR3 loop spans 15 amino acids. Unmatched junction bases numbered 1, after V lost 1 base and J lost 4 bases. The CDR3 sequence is CATSRATGGNEKLFF. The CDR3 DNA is TGTGCCACCAGCAGAGCGACAGGGGGTAATGAAAAACTGTTTTTT.